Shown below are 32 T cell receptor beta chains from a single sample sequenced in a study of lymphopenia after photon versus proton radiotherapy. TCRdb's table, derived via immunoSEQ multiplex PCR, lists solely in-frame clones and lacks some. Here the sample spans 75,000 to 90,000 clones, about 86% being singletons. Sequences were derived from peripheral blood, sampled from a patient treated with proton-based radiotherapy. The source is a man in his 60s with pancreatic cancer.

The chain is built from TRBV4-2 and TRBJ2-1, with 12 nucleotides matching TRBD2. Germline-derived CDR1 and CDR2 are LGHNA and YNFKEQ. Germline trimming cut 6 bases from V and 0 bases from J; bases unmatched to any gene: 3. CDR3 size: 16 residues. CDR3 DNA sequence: TGTGCCAGCAGGGAACTAGCGGGGGGCTCCTACAATGAGCAGTTCTTC. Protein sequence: CASRELAGGSYNEQFF.

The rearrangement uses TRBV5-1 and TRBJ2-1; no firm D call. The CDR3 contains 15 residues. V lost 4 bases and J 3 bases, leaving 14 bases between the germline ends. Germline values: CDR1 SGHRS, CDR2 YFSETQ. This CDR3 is CASSVIRPDYNEQFF. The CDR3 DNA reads TGCGCCAGCAGCGTGATACGGCCGGACTACAATGAGCAGTTCTTC.

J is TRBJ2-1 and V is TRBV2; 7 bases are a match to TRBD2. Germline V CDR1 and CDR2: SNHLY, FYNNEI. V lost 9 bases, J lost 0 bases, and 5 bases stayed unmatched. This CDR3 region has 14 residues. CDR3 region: CARGGRASYNEQFF. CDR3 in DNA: TGTGCCAGGGGGGGGAGGGCCTCCTACAATGAGCAGTTCTTC.

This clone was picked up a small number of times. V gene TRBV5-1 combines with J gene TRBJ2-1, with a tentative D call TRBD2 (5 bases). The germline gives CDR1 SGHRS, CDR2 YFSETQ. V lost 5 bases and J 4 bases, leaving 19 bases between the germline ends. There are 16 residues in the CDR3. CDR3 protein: CASRLLGRGGYNEQFF. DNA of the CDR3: TGCGCCAGCAGGCTTCTTGGGAGAGGTGGGTACAATGAGCAGTTCTTC.

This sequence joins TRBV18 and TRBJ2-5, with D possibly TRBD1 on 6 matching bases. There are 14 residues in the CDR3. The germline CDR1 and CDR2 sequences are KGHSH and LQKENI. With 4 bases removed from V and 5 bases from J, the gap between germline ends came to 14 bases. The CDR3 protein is CASSLTGIQETQYF. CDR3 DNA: TGTGCCAGCTCACTCACAGGGATTCAGGAGACCCAGTACTTC.

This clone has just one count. Here the CDR3 reads CASSLVSTSGGRTDTQYF. The CDR3 bases are TGTGCCAGCAGCTTAGTGTCGACTAGCGGGGGACGCACAGATACGCAGTATTTT. This chain links TRBV11-2 with TRBJ2-3; 12 bases are shared with TRBD2. V lost 1 base and J lost 1; bases outside the gene matches: 6. CDR3 length equals 18 residues. Germline CDR1 is SGHAT and CDR2 is FQNNGV.

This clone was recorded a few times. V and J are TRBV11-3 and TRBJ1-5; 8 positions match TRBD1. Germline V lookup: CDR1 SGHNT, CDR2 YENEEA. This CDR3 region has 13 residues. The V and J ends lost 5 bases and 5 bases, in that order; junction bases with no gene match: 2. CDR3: CASSKDRDQPQHF. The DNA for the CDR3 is TGTGCCAGCAGCAAGGACAGGGATCAGCCCCAGCATTTT.

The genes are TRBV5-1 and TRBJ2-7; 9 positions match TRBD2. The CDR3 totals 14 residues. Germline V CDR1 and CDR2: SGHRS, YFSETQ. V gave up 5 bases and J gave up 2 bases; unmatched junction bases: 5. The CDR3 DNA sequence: TGCGCCAGCAGGACGGGACTAGCCGCCTACGAGCAGTACTTC. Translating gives CASRTGLAAYEQYF.

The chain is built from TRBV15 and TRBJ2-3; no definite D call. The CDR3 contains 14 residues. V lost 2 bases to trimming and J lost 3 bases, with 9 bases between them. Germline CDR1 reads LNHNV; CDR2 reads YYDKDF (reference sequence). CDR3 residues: CATSRRAKTDTQYF. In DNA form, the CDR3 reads TGTGCCACCAGCAGACGGGCTAAAACAGATACGCAGTATTTT. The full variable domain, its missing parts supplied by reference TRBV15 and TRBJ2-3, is DAMVIQNPRYQVTQFGKPVTLSCSQTLNHNVMYWYQQKSSQAPKLLFHYYDKDFNNEADTPDNFQSRRPNTSFCFLDIRSPGLGDTAMYLCATSRRAKTDTQYFGPGTRLTVL.

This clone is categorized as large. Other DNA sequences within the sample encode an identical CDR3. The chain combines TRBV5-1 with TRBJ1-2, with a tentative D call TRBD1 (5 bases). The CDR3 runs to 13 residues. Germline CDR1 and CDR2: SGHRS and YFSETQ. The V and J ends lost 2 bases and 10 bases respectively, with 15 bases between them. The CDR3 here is CASSLGQGVIYTF. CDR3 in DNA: TGCGCCAGCAGCTTAGGGCAGGGAGTTATCTACACCTTC. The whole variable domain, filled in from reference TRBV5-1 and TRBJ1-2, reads KAGVTQTPRYLIKTRGQQVTLSCSPISGHRSVSWYQQTPGQGLQFLFEYFSETQRNKGNFPGRFSGRQFSNSRSEMNVSTLELGDSALYLCASSLGQGVIYTFGSGTRLTVV.

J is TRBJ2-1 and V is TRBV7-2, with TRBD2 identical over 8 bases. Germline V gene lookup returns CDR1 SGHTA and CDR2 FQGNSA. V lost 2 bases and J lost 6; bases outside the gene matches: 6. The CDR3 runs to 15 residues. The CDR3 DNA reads TGTGCCAGCAGCTTATCTCCTAGCGGGTTCAATGAGCAGTTCTTC. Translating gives CASSLSPSGFNEQFF. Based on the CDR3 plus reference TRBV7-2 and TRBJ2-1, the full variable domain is GAGVSQSPSNKVTEKGKDVELRCDPISGHTALYWYRQSLGQGLEFLIYFQGNSAPDKSGLPSDRFSAERTGGSVSTLTIQRTQQEDSAVYLCASSLSPSGFNEQFFGPGTRLTVL.

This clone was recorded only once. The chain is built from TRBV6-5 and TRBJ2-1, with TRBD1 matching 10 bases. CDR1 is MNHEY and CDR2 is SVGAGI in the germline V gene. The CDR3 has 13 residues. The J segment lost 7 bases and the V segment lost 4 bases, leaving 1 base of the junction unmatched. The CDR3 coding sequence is TGTGCCAGCAGTTTGGACAGGGGGAATGAGCAGTTCTTC. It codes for CASSLDRGNEQFF.

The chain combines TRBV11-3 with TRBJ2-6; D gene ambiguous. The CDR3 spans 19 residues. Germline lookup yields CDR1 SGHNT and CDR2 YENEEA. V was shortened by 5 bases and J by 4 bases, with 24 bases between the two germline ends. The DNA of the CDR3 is TGTGCCAGCAGCCCGAGCTTAGGTTTAGGCCACACCGGGGCCAACGTCCTGACTTTC. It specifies CASSPSLGLGHTGANVLTF.

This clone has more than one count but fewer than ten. The DNA for the CDR3 is TGCAGCGTAGCCGCGACAGTCGACTACACCTTC. Translating gives CSVAATVDYTF. The rearrangement joins TRBV29-1 to TRBJ1-2, with D tentatively TRBD1 (5 bases). Looked up from germline, CDR1 is SQVTM and CDR2 is ANQGSEA. Between the trimmed V and J ends, which lost 6 bases and 10 bases, there was a span of 15 bases. The CDR3 extends over 11 amino acids.

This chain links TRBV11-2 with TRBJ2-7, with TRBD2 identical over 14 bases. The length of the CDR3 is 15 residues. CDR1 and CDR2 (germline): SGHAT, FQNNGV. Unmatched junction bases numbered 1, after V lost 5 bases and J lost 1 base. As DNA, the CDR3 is TGTGCCAGCAGCCGACTAGCGGGAGGGTCCTACGAGCAGTACTTC. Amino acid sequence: CASSRLAGGSYEQYF.

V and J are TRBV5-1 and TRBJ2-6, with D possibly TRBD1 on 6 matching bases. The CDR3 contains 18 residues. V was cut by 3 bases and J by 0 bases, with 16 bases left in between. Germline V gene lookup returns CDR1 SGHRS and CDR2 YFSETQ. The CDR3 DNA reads TGCGCCAGCAGCTATTCCGGGACATCAAGCTCTGGGGCCAACGTCCTGACTTTC. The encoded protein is CASSYSGTSSSGANVLTF. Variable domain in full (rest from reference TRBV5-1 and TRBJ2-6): KAGVTQTPRYLIKTRGQQVTLSCSPISGHRSVSWYQQTPGQGLQFLFEYFSETQRNKGNFPGRFSGRQFSNSRSEMNVSTLELGDSALYLCASSYSGTSSSGANVLTFGAGSRLTVL.

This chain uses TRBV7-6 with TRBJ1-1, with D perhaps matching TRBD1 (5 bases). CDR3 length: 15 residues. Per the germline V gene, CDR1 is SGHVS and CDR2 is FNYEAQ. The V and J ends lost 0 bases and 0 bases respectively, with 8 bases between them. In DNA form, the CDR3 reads TGTGCCAGCAGCTTAGCATGGGGGATGAACACTGAAGCTTTCTTT. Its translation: CASSLAWGMNTEAFF.

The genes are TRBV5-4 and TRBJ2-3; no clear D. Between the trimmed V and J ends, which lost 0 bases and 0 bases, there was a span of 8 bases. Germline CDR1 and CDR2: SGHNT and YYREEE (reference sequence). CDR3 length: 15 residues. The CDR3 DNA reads TGTGCCAGCAGCTTGGGGGGTTCTAGCACAGATACGCAGTATTTT. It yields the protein CASSLGGSSTDTQYF.

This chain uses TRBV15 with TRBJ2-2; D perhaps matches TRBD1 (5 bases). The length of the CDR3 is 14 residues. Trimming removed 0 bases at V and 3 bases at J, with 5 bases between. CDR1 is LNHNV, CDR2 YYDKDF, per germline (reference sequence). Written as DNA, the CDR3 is TGTGCCACCAGCAGAGACAGGGACACCGGGGAGCTGTTTTTT. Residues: CATSRDRDTGELFF.

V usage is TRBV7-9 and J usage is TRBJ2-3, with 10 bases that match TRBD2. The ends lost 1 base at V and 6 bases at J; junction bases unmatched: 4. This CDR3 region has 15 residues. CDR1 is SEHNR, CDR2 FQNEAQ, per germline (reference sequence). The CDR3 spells CASSLELAGVDTQYF. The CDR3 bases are TGTGCCAGCAGCTTAGAGCTAGCGGGAGTTGATACGCAGTATTTT.

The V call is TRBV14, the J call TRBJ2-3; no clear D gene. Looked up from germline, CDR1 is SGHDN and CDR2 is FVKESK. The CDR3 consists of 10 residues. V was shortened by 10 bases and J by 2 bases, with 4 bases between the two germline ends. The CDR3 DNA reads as TGTGCCAATCCCACAGATACGCAGTATTTT. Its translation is CANPTDTQYF.

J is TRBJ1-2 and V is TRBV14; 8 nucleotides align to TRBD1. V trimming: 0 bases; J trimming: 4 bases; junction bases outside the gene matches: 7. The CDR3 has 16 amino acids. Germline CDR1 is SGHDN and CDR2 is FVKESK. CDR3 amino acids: CASSQEFQGASYGYTF. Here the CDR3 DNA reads TGTGCCAGCAGCCAAGAATTCCAGGGGGCCTCCTATGGCTACACCTTC.

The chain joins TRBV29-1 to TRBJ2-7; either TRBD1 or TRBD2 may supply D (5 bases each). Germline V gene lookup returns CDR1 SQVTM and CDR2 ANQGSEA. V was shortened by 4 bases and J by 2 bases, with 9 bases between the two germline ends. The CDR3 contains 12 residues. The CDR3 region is CSVAQGAYEQYF. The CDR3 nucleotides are TGCAGCGTTGCTCAGGGAGCCTACGAGCAGTACTTC.

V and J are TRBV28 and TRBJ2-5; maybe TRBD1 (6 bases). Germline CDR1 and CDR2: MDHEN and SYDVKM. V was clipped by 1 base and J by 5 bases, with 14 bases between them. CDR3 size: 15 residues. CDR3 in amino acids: CASSLSAGVLETQYF. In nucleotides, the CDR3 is TGTGCCAGCAGTTTATCGGCAGGGGTGTTGGAGACCCAGTACTTC.

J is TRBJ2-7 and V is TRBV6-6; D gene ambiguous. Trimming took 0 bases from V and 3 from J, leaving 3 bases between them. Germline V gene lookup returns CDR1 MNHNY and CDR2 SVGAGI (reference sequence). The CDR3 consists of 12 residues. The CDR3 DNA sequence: TGTGCCAGCAGTTACTCTCTCTACGAGCAGTACTTC. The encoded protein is CASSYSLYEQYF.

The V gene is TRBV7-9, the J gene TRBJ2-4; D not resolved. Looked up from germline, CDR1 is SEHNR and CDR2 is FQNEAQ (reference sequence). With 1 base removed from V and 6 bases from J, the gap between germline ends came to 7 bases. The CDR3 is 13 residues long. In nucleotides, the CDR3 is TGTGCCAGCAGCTTAGAGGTTACAAACATTCAGTACTTC. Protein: CASSLEVTNIQYF. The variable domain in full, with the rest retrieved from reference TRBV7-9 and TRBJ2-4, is DTGVSQNPRHKITKRGQNVTFRCDPISEHNRLYWYRQTLGQGPEFLTYFQNEAQLEKSRLLSDRFSAERPKGSFSTLEIQRTEQGDSAMYLCASSLEVTNIQYFGAGTRLSVL.

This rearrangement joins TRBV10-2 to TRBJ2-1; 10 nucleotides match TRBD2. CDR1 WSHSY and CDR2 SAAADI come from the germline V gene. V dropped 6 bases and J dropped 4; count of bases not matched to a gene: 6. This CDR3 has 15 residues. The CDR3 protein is CASRPVAGGYNEQFF. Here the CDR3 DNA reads TGCGCCAGCAGGCCCGTAGCGGGAGGATACAATGAGCAGTTCTTC.

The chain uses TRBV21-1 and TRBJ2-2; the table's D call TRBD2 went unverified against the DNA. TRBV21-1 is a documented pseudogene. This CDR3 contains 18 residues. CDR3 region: CASSLLRPREHDRWELFF. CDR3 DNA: TGTGCCAGCAGCCTCCTAAGGCCCCGGGAGCATGATCGATGGGAGCTGTTTTTT.

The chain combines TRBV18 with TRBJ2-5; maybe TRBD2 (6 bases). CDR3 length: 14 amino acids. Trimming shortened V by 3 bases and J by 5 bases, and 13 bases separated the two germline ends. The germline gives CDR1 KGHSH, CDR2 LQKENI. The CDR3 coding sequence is TGTGCCAGCTCACCCCAGAACGGAGGGGAGACCCAGTACTTC. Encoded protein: CASSPQNGGETQYF.

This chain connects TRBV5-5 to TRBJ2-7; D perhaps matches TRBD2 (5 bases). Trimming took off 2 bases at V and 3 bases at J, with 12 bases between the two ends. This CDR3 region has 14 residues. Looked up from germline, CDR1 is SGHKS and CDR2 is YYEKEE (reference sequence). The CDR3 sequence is CASSFPGIGYEQYF. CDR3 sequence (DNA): TGTGCCAGCAGCTTTCCGGGAATAGGCTACGAGCAGTACTTC.

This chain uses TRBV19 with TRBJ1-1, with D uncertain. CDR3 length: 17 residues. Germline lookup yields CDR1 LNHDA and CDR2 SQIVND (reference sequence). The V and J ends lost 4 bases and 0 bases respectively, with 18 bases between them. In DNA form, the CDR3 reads TGTGCCAGTAGTAAGGTCCCTCGAGGGTCCGTGAACACTGAAGCTTTCTTT. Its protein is CASSKVPRGSVNTEAFF. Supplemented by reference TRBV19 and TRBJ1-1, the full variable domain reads DGGITQSPKYLFRKEGQNVTLSCEQNLNHDAMYWYRQDPGQGLRLIYYSQIVNDFQKGDIAEGYSVSREKKESFPLTVTSAQKNPTAFYLCASSKVPRGSVNTEAFFGQGTRLTVV.

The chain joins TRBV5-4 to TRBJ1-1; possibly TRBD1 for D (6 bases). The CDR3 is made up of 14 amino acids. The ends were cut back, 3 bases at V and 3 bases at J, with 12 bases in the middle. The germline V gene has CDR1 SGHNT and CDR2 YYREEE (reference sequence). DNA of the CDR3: TGTGCCAGCAGCTCACAGGGTCAGGACACTGAAGCTTTCTTT. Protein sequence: CASSSQGQDTEAFF.